Below are 14 T cell receptor beta chains sequenced from a single sample in a study of blood T cell repertoires in COVID-19. Clones were read by immunoSEQ multiplex PCR, and TCRdb kept only the in-frame ones, dropping some. This sample has under 200,000 clones; around 82% occur once, and the top ten carry about 14%. Sequenced input: peripheral blood. These receptors were obtained from a man in his late teens or twenties with active or convalescent COVID-19.

The chain recombines TRBV9 with TRBJ1-1; 7 bases match TRBD1. J lost 8 bases, V lost 4 bases, and 11 bases had no gene match. The CDR3 runs to 14 residues. In germline, CDR1 is SGDLS, CDR2 YYNGEE. The CDR3 nucleotides read TGTGCCAGCAGCACATGGGGACAGTCGGTCGAAGCTTTCTTT. It codes for CASSTWGQSVEAFF.

The chain joins TRBV7-8 to TRBJ2-5; D is perhaps TRBD2 (6 bases). This CDR3 has 14 residues. Per germline, CDR1 SGHVS and CDR2 FQNEAQ. Between the trimmed V and J ends, which lost 5 bases and 3 bases, there was a span of 13 bases. CDR3 residues: CASSVGGVEETQYF. Written as DNA, the CDR3 is TGTGCCAGCAGCGTTGGAGGGGTGGAAGAGACCCAGTACTTC.

This clone was counted a single time. The CDR3 protein is CASSRARGTGSTEAFF. CDR3 DNA: TGTGCCAGCAGTCGCGCTCGCGGGACTGGGTCCACTGAAGCTTTCTTT. The chain recombines TRBV6-2 or TRBV6-3 with TRBJ1-1; D may be TRBD1 (5 bases). V gave up 5 bases and J gave up 4 bases, with 20 bases separating them. CDR3 size: 16 residues. CDR1 is MNHEY and CDR2 is SVGEGT in the germline V gene.

The rearrangement links TRBV5-1 to TRBJ2-3; tentative D call: TRBD2 (7 bases). The germline gives CDR1 SGHRS, CDR2 YFSETQ. Deletions cut 4 bases from V and 2 bases from J, with 14 bases between. CDR3 size: 15 residues. The CDR3 region is CASSLTGGPTDTQYF. DNA for the CDR3: TGCGCCAGCAGCCTCACGGGGGGCCCCACAGATACGCAGTATTTT.

The rearrangement joins TRBV29-1 to TRBJ1-1, with D unclear. Germline V gene lookup returns CDR1 SQVTM and CDR2 ANQGSEA. V was cut by 3 bases and J by 4 bases, with 9 bases left in between. The CDR3 spans 12 residues. The CDR3 loop is CSVDHGGTEAFF. CDR3 sequence (DNA): TGCAGCGTTGACCACGGAGGCACTGAAGCTTTCTTT.

V usage is TRBV9 and J usage is TRBJ2-3; 14 bases align to TRBD2. Germline lookup yields CDR1 SGDLS and CDR2 YYNGEE. The CDR3 runs to 17 residues. The V segment lost 0 bases and the J segment 3 bases; nucleotides outside the gene matches: 3. CDR3 nucleotide sequence: TGTGCCAGCAGCGTAGGGACTAGCGGGAGGAGGACAGATACGCAGTATTTT. Its translation: CASSVGTSGRRTDTQYF.

This chain uses TRBV14 with TRBJ1-4; D not resolved. Trimming removed 0 bases from V and 3 bases from J, with 8 bases in between. Germline-derived CDR1 and CDR2 are SGHDN and FVKESK. This CDR3 is built from 15 residues. In DNA form, the CDR3 reads TGTGCCAGCAGCCAAGATCGAGGGCCTAATGAAAAACTGTTTTTT. Translated, it gives CASSQDRGPNEKLFF.

This clone was seen a few times. This chain connects TRBV19 to TRBJ2-1; unclear D gene. Germline V gene lookup returns CDR1 LNHDA and CDR2 SQIVND (reference sequence). V was cut by 3 bases and J by 3 bases, with 12 bases left in between. The CDR3 sequence is 15 residues long. CDR3 DNA sequence: TGTGCCAGTAGTATGGGCAGAGACAACTACAATGAGCAGTTCTTC. Protein: CASSMGRDNYNEQFF.

V is TRBV19 and J is TRBJ1-6; a possible D gene is TRBD1 (5 bases). CDR1 and CDR2 (germline): LNHDA, SQIVND (reference sequence). The length of the CDR3 is 15 residues. Trimming took off 7 bases at V and 8 bases at J, with 18 bases between the two ends. For the CDR3, the DNA is TGTGCCAGTACCCCCCCAGGTTGGGGCGATTCACCCCTCCACTTT. It is translated as CASTPPGWGDSPLHF.

The CDR3 protein is CASSLGQAANIQYF. The CDR3 DNA reads TGTGCCAGCAGCTTGGGACAGGCGGCCAACATTCAGTACTTC. The rearrangement joins TRBV7-2 to TRBJ2-4, with 8 bases aligning to TRBD1. CDR1 is SGHTA, CDR2 FQGNSA, per germline. With V trimmed by 3 bases and J by 7 bases, 5 bases remained unmatched. This CDR3 has 14 residues.

The rearrangement joins TRBV7-9 to TRBJ2-7, with D maybe TRBD1 (6 bases). Deletions cut 4 bases from V and 12 bases from J, with 25 bases between. CDR3 length: 15 amino acids. Germline assignment: CDR1 SEHNR and CDR2 FQNEAQ (reference sequence). In DNA, the CDR3 is TGTGCCAGCAGCTCTCCGGGGACACAACTGGACCCGGGGTACTTC. This codes for CASSSPGTQLDPGYF.

This chain joins TRBV14 and TRBJ1-2, with a tentative D call TRBD1 (5 bases). Trimming shortened V by 6 bases and J by 4 bases, and 15 bases separated the two germline ends. CDR3 length equals 14 residues. Germline V gene lookup returns CDR1 SGHDN and CDR2 FVKESK. The CDR3 DNA follows: TGTGCCAGCAGTGGCTCCAGGGTGGGCTATGGCTACACCTTC. Encoded protein: CASSGSRVGYGYTF.

The genes are TRBV7-9 and TRBJ2-5; 7 bases line up with TRBD1. The CDR3 totals 15 residues. Germline trimming cut 5 bases from V and 1 base from J; bases unmatched to any gene: 7. Germline values: CDR1 SEHNR, CDR2 FQNEAQ (reference sequence). CDR3 coding DNA: TGTGCCAGCAGCCCCCCGTACAGGGGCCAAGAGACCCAGTACTTC. Its protein is CASSPPYRGQETQYF.

This chain links TRBV27 with TRBJ2-7; possibly TRBD1 for D (5 bases). V was shortened by 1 base and J by 7 bases, with 11 bases between the two germline ends. Germline V gene data show CDR1 as MNHEY and CDR2 as SMNVEV (reference sequence). The length of the CDR3 is 13 residues. CDR3 region: CASSLWAGQEQYF. CDR3 in DNA: TGTGCCAGCAGTTTATGGGCAGGGCAGGAGCAGTACTTC.